This TCR beta chain is from a study of blood T cell repertoires in COVID-19. Study details: Material from acute and convalescent COVID-19 was sourced from the United States, Italy and Spain.

Trimming cost V 3 bases and J 4 bases, with 9 bases left between them. This CDR3 is built from 13 residues. Per the authors' pipeline: How many nucleated cells were present was estimated from reference gene primer amplification. Sequencing used immunoSEQ multiplex PCR; TCRdb keeps in-frame clones, though not all of them. That table is the source of V, J and clone size, and D and trimming were worked out from the DNA. Of under 55,000 clones listed, about 72% are singletons. Enrollees, roughly 18 to 90 years old, lived in fewer than 25 US areas. This clonotype was obtained from a woman aged 50 to 65 with acute COVID-19. The specimen sequenced was PBMCs or T cells enriched from blood (not recorded which). The chain has TRBV12-3 or TRBV12-4 and TRBJ1-2; a possible D gene is TRBD1 (5 bases). The CDR3 spells CASSFGGGYGYTF. Here the CDR3 DNA reads TGTGCCAGCAGTTTTGGGGGAGGCTATGGCTACACCTTC.